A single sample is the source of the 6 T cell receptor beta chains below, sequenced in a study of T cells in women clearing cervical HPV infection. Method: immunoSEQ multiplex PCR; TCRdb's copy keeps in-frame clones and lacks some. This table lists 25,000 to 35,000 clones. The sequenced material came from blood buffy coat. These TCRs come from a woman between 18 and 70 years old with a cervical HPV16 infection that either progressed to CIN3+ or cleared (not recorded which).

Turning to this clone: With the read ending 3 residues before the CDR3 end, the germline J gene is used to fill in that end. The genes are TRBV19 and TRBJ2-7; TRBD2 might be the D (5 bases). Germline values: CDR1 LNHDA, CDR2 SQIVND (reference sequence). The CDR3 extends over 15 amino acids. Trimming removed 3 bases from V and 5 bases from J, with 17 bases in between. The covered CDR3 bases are TGTGCCAGTAGTATGGCCCTAGTAATCGGGGACGAG. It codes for CASSMALVIGDE. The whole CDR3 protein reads CASSMALVIGDEQYF.

Here the CDR3 reads CAISARTSGTGTDTQYF. The CDR3 bases that were read are TGTGCCATCAGTGCGAGGACTAGCGGGACCGGCACAGATACG. V is TRBV10-3 and J is TRBJ2-3; the match to TRBD2 covers 12 bases. The CDR3 extends 3 residues past the end of the read, so its final part is completed from the germline J gene. With V trimmed by 4 bases and J by 1 base, 6 bases remained unmatched. There are 17 residues in the CDR3. Germline CDR1 is ENHRY and CDR2 is SYGVKD.

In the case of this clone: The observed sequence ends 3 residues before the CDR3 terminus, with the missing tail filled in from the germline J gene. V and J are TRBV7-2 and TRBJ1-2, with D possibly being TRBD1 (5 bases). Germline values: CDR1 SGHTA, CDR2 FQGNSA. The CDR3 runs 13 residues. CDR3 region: CASSQGHIYDYTF. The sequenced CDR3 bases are TGTGCCAGCAGCCAAGGACATATATACGAC.

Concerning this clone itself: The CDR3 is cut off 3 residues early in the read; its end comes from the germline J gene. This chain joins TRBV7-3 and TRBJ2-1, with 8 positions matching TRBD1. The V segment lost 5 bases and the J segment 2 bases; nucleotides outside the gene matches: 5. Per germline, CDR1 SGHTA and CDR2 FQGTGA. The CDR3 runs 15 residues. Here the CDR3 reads CASSPDRGPYNEQFF. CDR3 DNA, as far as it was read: TGTGCCAGCAGCCCCGACAGGGGACCCTACAATGAG.

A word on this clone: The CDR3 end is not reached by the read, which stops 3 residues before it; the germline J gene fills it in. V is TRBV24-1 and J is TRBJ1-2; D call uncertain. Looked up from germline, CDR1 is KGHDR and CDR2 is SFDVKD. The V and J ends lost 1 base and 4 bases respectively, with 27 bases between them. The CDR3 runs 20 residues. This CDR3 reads CATSDFTTDGDHSAGYGYTF. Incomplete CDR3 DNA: TGTGCCACCAGTGATTTTACGACGGACGGAGACCATAGCGCTGGCTATGGC.

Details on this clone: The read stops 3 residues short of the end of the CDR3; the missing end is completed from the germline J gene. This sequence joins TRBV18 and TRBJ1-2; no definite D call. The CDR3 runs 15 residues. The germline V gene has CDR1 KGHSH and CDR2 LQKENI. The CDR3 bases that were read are TGTGCCAGCTCACCACCCAATAGTATCACAGATACC. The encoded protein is CASSPPNSITDT. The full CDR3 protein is CASSPPNSITDTYTF.